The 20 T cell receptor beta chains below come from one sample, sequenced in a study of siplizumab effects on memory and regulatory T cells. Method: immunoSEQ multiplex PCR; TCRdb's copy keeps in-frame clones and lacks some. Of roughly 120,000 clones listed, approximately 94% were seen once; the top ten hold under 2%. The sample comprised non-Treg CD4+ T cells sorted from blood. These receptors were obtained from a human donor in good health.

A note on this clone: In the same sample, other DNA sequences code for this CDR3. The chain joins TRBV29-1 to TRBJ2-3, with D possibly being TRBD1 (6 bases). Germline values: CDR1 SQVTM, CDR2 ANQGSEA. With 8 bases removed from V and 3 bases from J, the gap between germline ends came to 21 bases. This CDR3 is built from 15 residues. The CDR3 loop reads CSLTRSGDSTDTQYF. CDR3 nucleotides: TGCAGCTTAACCCGGTCAGGGGATAGTACAGATACGCAGTATTTT.

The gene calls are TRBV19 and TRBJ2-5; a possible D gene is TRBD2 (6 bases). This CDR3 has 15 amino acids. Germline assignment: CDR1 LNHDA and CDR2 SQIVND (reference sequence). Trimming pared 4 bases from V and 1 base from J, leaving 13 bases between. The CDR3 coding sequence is TGTGCCAGTAGTAAGGGGCGGGGCCCCCAAGAGACCCAGTACTTC. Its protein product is CASSKGRGPQETQYF.

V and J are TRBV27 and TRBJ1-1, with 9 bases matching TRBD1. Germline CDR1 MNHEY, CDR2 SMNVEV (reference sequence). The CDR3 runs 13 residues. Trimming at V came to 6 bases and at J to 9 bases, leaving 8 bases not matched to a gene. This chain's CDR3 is CASSLGTGRKAFF. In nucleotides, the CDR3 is TGTGCCAGCAGCCTCGGGACAGGGAGGAAAGCTTTCTTT.

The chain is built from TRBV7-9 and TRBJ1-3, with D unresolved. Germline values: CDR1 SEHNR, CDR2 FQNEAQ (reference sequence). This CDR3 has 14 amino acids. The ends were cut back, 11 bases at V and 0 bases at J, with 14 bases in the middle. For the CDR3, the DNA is TGTGCCGGAGAAGCTGCCTTCTCTGGAAACACCATATATTTT. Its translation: CAGEAAFSGNTIYF. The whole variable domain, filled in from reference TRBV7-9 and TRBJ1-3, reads DTGVSQNPRHKITKRGQNVTFRCDPISEHNRLYWYRQTLGQGPEFLTYFQNEAQLEKSRLLSDRFSAERPKGSFSTLEIQRTEQGDSAMYLCAGEAAFSGNTIYFGEGSWLTVV.

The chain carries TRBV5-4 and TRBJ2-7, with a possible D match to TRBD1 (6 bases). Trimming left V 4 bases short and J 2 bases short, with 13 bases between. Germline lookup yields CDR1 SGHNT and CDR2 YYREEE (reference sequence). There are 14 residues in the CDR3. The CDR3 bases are TGTGCCAGCAGCCCCGGACAGTTCGCCTACGAGCAGTACTTC. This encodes CASSPGQFAYEQYF.

CDR3 sequence (DNA): TGCGCCAGCAGCTACGGACAGGGATCGGATGAGCAGTTCTTC. Translating it yields CASSYGQGSDEQFF. This chain uses TRBV5-1 with TRBJ2-1; 8 bases match TRBD1. The V gene end was trimmed by 3 bases and the J gene end by 8 bases; junction bases not matched to a gene: 7. This CDR3 contains 14 residues. CDR1 and CDR2 from the germline V gene are SGHRS and YFSETQ.

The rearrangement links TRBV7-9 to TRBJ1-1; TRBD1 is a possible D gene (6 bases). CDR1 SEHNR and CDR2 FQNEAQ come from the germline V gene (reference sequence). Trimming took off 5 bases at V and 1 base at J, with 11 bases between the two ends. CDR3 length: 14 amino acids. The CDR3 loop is CASSAMGANTEAFF. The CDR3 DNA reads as TGTGCCAGCAGCGCCATGGGGGCGAACACTGAAGCTTTCTTT.

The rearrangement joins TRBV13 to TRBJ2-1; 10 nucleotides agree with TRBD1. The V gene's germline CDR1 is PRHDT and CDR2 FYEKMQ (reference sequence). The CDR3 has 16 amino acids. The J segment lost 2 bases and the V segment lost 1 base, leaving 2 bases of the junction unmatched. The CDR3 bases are TGTGCCAGCAGCTTAGTGGGACAGGGGACCTACAATGAGCAGTTCTTC. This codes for CASSLVGQGTYNEQFF.

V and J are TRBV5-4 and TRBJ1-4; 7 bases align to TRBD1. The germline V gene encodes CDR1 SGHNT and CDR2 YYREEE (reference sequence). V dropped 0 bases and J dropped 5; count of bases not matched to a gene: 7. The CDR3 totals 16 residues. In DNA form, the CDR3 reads TGTGCCAGCAGCTTGGTCCGGGGACAGAAAAATGAAAAACTGTTTTTT. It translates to CASSLVRGQKNEKLFF. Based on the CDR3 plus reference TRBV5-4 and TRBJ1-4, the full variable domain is ETGVTQSPTHLIKTRGQQVTLRCSSQSGHNTVSWYQQALGQGPQFIFQYYREEENGRGNFPPRFSGLQFPNYSSELNVNALELDDSALYLCASSLVRGQKNEKLFFGSGTQLSVL.

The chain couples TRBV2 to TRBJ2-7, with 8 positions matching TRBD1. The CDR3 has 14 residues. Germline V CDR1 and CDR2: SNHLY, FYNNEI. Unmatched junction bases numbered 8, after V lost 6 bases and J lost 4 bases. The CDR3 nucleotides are TGTGCCAGCAGAGGACAGGGAGTGCCATACGAGCAGTACTTC. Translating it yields CASRGQGVPYEQYF.

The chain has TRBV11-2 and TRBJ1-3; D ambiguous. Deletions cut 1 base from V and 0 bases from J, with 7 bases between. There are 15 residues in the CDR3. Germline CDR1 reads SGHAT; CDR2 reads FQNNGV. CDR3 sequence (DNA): TGTGCCAGCAGCTTAGGGACCAACTCTGGAAACACCATATATTTT. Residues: CASSLGTNSGNTIYF.

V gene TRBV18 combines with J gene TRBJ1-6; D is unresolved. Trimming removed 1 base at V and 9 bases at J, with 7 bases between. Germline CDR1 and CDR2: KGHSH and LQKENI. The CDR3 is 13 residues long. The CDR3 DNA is TGTGCCAGCTCACCACAGGATTCTTCACCCCTCCACTTT. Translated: CASSPQDSSPLHF.

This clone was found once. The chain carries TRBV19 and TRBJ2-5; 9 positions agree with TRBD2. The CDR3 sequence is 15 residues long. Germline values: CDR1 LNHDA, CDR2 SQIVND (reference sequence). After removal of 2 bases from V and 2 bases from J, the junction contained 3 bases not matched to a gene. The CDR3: CASSIRLAGQETQYF. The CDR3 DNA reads TGTGCCAGTAGTATAAGGCTAGCGGGGCAAGAGACCCAGTACTTC.

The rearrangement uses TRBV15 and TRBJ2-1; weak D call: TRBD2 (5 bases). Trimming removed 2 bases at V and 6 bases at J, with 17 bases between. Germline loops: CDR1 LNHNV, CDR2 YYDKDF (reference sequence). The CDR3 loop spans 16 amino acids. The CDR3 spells CATSRPPWRSGNEQFF. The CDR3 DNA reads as TGTGCCACCAGCAGACCCCCCTGGAGGTCCGGCAATGAGCAGTTCTTC.

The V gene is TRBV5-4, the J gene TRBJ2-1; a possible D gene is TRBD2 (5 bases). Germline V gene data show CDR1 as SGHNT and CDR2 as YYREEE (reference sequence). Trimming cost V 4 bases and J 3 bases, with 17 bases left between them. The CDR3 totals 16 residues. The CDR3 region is CASSGGFGVNYNEQFF. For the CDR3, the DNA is TGTGCCAGCAGCGGTGGGTTCGGGGTTAACTACAATGAGCAGTTCTTC.

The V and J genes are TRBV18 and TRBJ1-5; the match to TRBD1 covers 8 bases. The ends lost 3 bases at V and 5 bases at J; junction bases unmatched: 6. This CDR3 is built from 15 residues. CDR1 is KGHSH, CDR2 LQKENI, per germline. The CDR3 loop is CASSPGTGTYQPQHF. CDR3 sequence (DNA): TGTGCCAGCTCACCCGGGACAGGAACCTATCAGCCCCAGCATTTT.

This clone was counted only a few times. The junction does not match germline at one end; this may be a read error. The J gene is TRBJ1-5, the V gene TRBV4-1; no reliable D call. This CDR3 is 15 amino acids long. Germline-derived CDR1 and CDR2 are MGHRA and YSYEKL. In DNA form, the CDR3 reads TGCGCCAGCAGCCAAGATAGGAACCTCGATCAGCGCCAGCATTTT. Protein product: CASSQDRNLDQRQHF.

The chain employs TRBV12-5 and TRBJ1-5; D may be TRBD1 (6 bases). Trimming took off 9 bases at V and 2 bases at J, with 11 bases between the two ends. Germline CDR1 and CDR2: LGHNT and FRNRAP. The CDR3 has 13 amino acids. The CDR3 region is CASGGLGNQPQHF. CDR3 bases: TGTGCTAGCGGGGGGCTAGGCAATCAGCCCCAGCATTTT.

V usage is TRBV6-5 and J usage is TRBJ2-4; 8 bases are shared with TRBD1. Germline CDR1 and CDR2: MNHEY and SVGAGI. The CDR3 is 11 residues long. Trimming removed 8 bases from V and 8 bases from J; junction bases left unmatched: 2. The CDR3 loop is CASQQGDIQYF. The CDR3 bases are TGTGCCAGCCAACAGGGGGACATTCAGTACTTC.

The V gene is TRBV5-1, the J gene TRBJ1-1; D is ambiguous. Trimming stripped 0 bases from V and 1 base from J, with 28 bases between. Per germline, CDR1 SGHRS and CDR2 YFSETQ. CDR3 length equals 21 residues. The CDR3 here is CASSLATPSWAANPGNTEAFF. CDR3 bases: TGCGCCAGCAGCTTGGCCACTCCCTCGTGGGCAGCTAATCCTGGGAACACTGAAGCTTTCTTT.